These 21 T cell receptor beta chains share one sample of origin, sequenced in a study of blood T cells in healthy people across ages. The authors ran a second PCR of about 7 to 11 cycles using a sample-barcoded 5' primer and a J-beta primer mix. TCRdb reprocessed the 5' RACE reads with MiXCR, giving one entry per CDR3 protein. The sample has about 690,000 distinct CDR3 sequences; less than 45% are singletons. The sequencing sample was made of blood. The receptors were gathered from a man of 80 years or more in good health.

V and J are TRBV28 and TRBJ1-1; 8 bases fit TRBD1. V was clipped by 2 bases and J by 4 bases; unmatched bases: 12. In germline, CDR1 is MDHEN, CDR2 SYDVKM. The CDR3 totals 17 residues. The CDR3 DNA follows: TGTGCCAGCAGTTTACCGCCAGGGGGCATAATCGGCACTGAAGCTTTCTTT. This sequence encodes CASSLPPGGIIGTEAFF.

V usage is TRBV25-1 and J usage is TRBJ2-5; 8 nucleotides agree with TRBD2. V dropped 3 bases and J dropped 4; count of bases not matched to a gene: 7. Germline CDR1 is MGHDK and CDR2 is SYGVNS. The CDR3 covers 15 residues. In DNA, the CDR3 is TGTGCCAGCAGTGAGGGTCGGGGGGGTTTAGAGACCCAGTACTTC. Its translation: CASSEGRGGLETQYF.

There are a few counts of this clonotype. V usage is TRBV27 and J usage is TRBJ2-5; D ambiguous. The germline CDR1 and CDR2 sequences are MNHEY and SMNVEV (reference sequence). This CDR3 is 15 amino acids long. The V end lost 4 bases, the J end lost 5 bases, and 17 bases lay between the germline ends. For the CDR3, the DNA is TGTGCCAGCAGTTCCTACGTTGGGCTCCCGGAGACCCAGTACTTC. Translation: CASSSYVGLPETQYF.

The CDR3 spells CSATRGATSDTQYF. The DNA of the CDR3 is TGCAGCGCTACACGGGGGGCGACTTCAGATACGCAGTATTTT. The J gene is TRBJ2-3, the V gene TRBV29-1; weak D call: TRBD2 (7 bases). The V gene's germline CDR1 is SQVTM and CDR2 ANQGSEA. This CDR3 spans 14 amino acids. Trimming took off 7 bases at V and 4 bases at J, with 18 bases between the two ends.

As regards this clonotype: A single base separates this from a much larger clone, so it may be a read error. The chain combines TRBV29-1 with TRBJ2-5, with D perhaps matching TRBD1 (6 bases). TRBJ2-7 explains the end of the DNA better; the J call may be wrong. The length of the CDR3 is 12 residues. Germline CDR1 SQVTM, CDR2 ANQGSEA. The CDR3: CCVRTDIYEQYF. The DNA of the CDR3 is TGCTGCGTTCGGACAGACATCTACGAGCAGTACTTC.

The chain employs TRBV2 and TRBJ2-1; 8 bases agree with TRBD2. The CDR3 runs 15 residues. Per the germline V gene, CDR1 is SNHLY and CDR2 is FYNNEI. V trimming: 7 bases; J trimming: 4 bases; junction bases outside the gene matches: 9. CDR3: CASTGGREAYNEQFF. In DNA form, the CDR3 reads TGTGCCAGCACCGGCGGGCGGGAGGCTTACAATGAGCAGTTCTTC.

This clonotype appeared many times. The chain carries TRBV20-1 and TRBJ2-7, with D perhaps TRBD1 (6 bases). CDR3 length: 15 residues. Germline V CDR1 and CDR2: DFQATT, SNEGSKA (reference sequence). Trimming cost V 3 bases and J 7 bases, with 22 bases left between them. The CDR3 sequence: CSARRRTGTGIEQYF. The CDR3, as DNA: TGCAGTGCTAGGCGACGAACAGGGACGGGGATTGAGCAGTACTTC.

The V gene is TRBV6-6, the J gene TRBJ2-2; D is unresolved. The germline CDR1 and CDR2 sequences are MNHNY and SVGAGI (reference sequence). Trimming removed 6 bases at V and 5 bases at J, with 10 bases between. This CDR3 is 13 amino acids long. CDR3 sequence: CASSPITTGELFF. The DNA of the CDR3 is TGTGCCAGCAGCCCGATCACGACCGGGGAGCTGTTTTTT.

The chain is built from TRBV29-1 and TRBJ2-2; TRBD1 matches 7 bases. Per germline, CDR1 SQVTM and CDR2 ANQGSEA. The ends lost 1 base at V and 4 bases at J; junction bases unmatched: 3. This CDR3 is built from 14 residues. The CDR3 nucleotides read TGCAGCGTTGAAGGACAGGGAACCACCGGGGAGCTGTTTTTT. Translating it yields CSVEGQGTTGELFF.

In this sample, this clonotype turned up a few times. The rearrangement uses TRBV5-1 and TRBJ2-4, with 10 bases fitting TRBD1. Germline V gene lookup returns CDR1 SGHRS and CDR2 YFSETQ. The CDR3 spans 17 residues. The junction had 11 bases not matched to a gene; V was cut back by 0 bases and J by 8 bases. The CDR3 DNA reads TGCGCCAGCAGCTTGGATACGGGACAGGGGACCGGGGACATTCAGTACTTC. This sequence encodes CASSLDTGQGTGDIQYF. Full variable domain (missing parts from reference TRBV5-1 and TRBJ2-4): KAGVTQTPRYLIKTRGQQVTLSCSPISGHRSVSWYQQTPGQGLQFLFEYFSETQRNKGNFPGRFSGRQFSNSRSEMNVSTLELGDSALYLCASSLDTGQGTGDIQYFGAGTRLSVL.

The chain uses TRBV29-1 and TRBJ1-2, with 8 positions matching TRBD1. The CDR3 has 13 amino acids. Germline values: CDR1 SQVTM, CDR2 ANQGSEA. Trimming took 4 bases from V and 6 from J; bases not matched to a gene: 7. Here the CDR3 DNA reads TGCAGCGTTGGTATTGAGGACAGGGATGGCTACACCTTC. This translates into CSVGIEDRDGYTF. Together with reference TRBV29-1 and TRBJ1-2, the CDR3 gives the full variable domain: SAVISQKPSRDICQRGTSLTIQCQVDSQVTMMFWYRQQPGQSLTLIATANQGSEATYESGFVIDKFPISRPNLTFSTLTVSNMSPEDSSIYLCSVGIEDRDGYTFGSGTRLTVV.

Turning to this clonotype: A junction boundary mismatches the germline segment, possibly from a read error. This chain uses TRBV6-2 or TRBV6-3 with TRBJ2-4; possible D gene TRBD2, 6 bases. Germline V gene sequence: CDR1 MNHEY, CDR2 SVGEGT. The CDR3 runs 14 residues. The CDR3 is CTSSYSLGGYIQYF. In DNA, the CDR3 is TGTACCAGCAGTTATTCCTTGGGAGGATACATTCAGTACTTC.

The chain uses TRBV15 and TRBJ2-4, with D possibly being TRBD1 (5 bases). Germline lookup yields CDR1 LNHNV and CDR2 YYDKDF (reference sequence). This CDR3 is 15 amino acids long. V lost 0 bases, J lost 9 bases, and 15 bases lay in between. The DNA of the CDR3 is TGTGCCACCAGCAGAGATCAGGGTACTCAAGGCATTCAGTACTTC. Encoded protein: CATSRDQGTQGIQYF.

This clonotype was observed a few times. The chain joins TRBV30 to TRBJ1-2; D is uncertain. CDR1 GTSNPN and CDR2 SVGIG come from the germline V gene (reference sequence). Deletions cut 2 bases from V and 0 bases from J, with 10 bases between. The CDR3 totals 14 residues. As DNA, the CDR3 is TGTGCCTGGAGTTACGGCAGAACTAACTATGGCTACACCTTC. Amino acids: CAWSYGRTNYGYTF.

J is TRBJ2-1 and V is TRBV4-3; 7 bases match TRBD2. The J call may be incorrect, as the DNA end agrees better with TRBJ2-7. CDR3 length: 16 amino acids. The germline CDR1 and CDR2 sequences are LGHNA and YSLEER. The CDR3 coding sequence is TGCGCCAGCAGCCAAGATTTATGGCGGGAGAACAATGAGCAGTACTTC. It translates to CASSQDLWRENNEQYF.

This clonotype was picked up a small number of times. The chain is built from TRBV11-2 and TRBJ2-3; no firm D call. The V end lost 5 bases, the J end lost 2 bases, and 17 bases lay between the germline ends. Germline loops: CDR1 SGHAT, CDR2 FQNNGV. This CDR3 has 16 residues. CDR3 in DNA: TGTGCCAGCAGCCCCCCAGGTGTAGGGTCCACAGATACGCAGTATTTT. Translated: CASSPPGVGSTDTQYF. Full variable domain (remainder filled in from reference TRBV11-2 and TRBJ2-3): EAGVAQSPRYKIIEKRQSVAFWCNPISGHATLYWYQQILGQGPKLLIQFQNNGVVDDSQLPKDRFSAERLKGVDSTLKIQPAKLEDSAVYLCASSPPGVGSTDTQYFGPGTRLTVL.

The chain joins TRBV3-1 to TRBJ1-2, with D possibly TRBD1 on 5 matching bases. The CDR3 has 14 residues. The germline V gene has CDR1 LGHDT and CDR2 YNNKEL (reference sequence). The V and J ends lost 1 base and 2 bases respectively, with 8 bases between them. The CDR3 region is CASSQGQKNYGYTF. The DNA of the CDR3 is TGTGCCAGCAGCCAAGGACAGAAGAACTATGGCTACACCTTC.

The V gene is TRBV3-1, the J gene TRBJ2-1; TRBD2 matches 8 bases. V was clipped by 8 bases and J by 4 bases; unmatched bases: 7. The length of the CDR3 is 14 residues. Looked up from germline, CDR1 is LGHDT and CDR2 is YNNKEL (reference sequence). The CDR3 sequence: CASGREGGYNEQFF. The CDR3 DNA reads as TGTGCCAGCGGCCGGGAGGGGGGATACAATGAGCAGTTCTTC.

This rearrangement joins TRBV7-2 to TRBJ2-5; tentatively, D is TRBD2 (6 bases). This CDR3 comprises 13 residues. Trimming shortened V by 5 bases and J by 13 bases, and 20 bases separated the two germline ends. CDR1 and CDR2 from the germline V gene are SGHTA and FQGNSA. This CDR3 is CASSPSKPRGWYF. In DNA form, the CDR3 reads TGTGCCAGCAGCCCATCCAAGCCCCGGGGGTGGTACTTC.

This clonotype was detected a few times. In DNA form, the CDR3 reads TGTGCCAGCAGCTTCTCCCTGGACAGGCAGGATGAGACCCAGTACTTC. As protein: CASSFSLDRQDETQYF. The V and J genes are TRBV7-6 and TRBJ2-5; the match to TRBD1 covers 7 bases. Germline lookup yields CDR1 SGHVS and CDR2 FNYEAQ. The CDR3 sequence is 16 residues long. Trimming removed 3 bases from V and 5 bases from J; junction bases left unmatched: 12.

The sample holds a few counts of this clonotype. The chain combines TRBV28 with TRBJ2-3; 11 bases are a match to TRBD2. The CDR3 spans 15 residues. The V segment lost 7 bases and the J segment 5 bases; nucleotides outside the gene matches: 8. CDR1 MDHEN and CDR2 SYDVKM come from the germline V gene. In DNA, the CDR3 is TGTGCCAGCACCTGGGGGACTAGCGGTAAAGATACGCAGTATTTT. Translating gives CASTWGTSGKDTQYF.